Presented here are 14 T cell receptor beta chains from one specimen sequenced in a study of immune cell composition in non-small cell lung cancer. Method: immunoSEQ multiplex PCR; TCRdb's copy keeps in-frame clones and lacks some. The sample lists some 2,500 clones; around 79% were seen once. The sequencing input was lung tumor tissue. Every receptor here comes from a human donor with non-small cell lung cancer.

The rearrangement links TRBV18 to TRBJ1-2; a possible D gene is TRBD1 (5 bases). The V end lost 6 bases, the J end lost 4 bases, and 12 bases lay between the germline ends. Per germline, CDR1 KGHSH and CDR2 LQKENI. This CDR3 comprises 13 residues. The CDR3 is CASSLGPGYGYTF. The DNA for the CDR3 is TGTGCCAGCTCTCTGGGGCCGGGCTATGGCTACACCTTC.

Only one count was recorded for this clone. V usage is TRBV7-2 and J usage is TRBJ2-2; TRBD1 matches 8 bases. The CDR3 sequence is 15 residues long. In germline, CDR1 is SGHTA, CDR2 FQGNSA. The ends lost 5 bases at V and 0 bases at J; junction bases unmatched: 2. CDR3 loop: CASSRQGTNTGELFF. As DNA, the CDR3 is TGTGCCAGCAGCCGACAGGGGACGAACACCGGGGAGCTGTTTTTT.

The CDR3 region has the DNA TGTGCCAGCAGGCCTCGGAGGTATGGCTACACCTTC. Protein sequence: CASRPRRYGYTF. The rearrangement links TRBV28 to TRBJ1-2; no definite D call. Trimming took off 6 bases at V and 5 bases at J, with 10 bases between the two ends. The germline CDR1 and CDR2 sequences are MDHEN and SYDVKM. The CDR3 runs to 12 residues.

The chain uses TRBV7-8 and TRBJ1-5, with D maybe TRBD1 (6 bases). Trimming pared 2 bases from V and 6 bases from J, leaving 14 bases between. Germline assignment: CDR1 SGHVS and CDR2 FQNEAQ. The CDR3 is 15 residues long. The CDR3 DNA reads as TGTGCCAGCAGCTTACACCAGGGGCCTAGTCAGCCCCAGCATTTT. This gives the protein CASSLHQGPSQPQHF.

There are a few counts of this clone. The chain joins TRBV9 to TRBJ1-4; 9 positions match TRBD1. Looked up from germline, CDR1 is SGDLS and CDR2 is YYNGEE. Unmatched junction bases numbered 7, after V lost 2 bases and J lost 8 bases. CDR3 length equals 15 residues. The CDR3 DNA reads TGTGCCAGCAGCGTCACAGGGGGCCTTGGCGAAAAACTGTTTTTT. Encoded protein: CASSVTGGLGEKLFF.

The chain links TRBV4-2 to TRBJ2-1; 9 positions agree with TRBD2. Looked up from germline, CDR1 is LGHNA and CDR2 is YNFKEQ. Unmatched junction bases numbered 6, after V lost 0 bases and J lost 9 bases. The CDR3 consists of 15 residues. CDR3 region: CASSQDNMTSGEQFF. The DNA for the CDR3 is TGTGCCAGCAGCCAAGATAATATGACTAGCGGTGAGCAGTTCTTC.

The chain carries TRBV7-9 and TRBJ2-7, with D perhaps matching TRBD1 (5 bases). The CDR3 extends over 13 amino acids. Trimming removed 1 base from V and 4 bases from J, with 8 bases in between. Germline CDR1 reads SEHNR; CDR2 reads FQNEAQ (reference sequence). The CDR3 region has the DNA TGTGCCAGCAGCTTAGGCAGGGCTTACGAGCAGTACTTC. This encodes CASSLGRAYEQYF.

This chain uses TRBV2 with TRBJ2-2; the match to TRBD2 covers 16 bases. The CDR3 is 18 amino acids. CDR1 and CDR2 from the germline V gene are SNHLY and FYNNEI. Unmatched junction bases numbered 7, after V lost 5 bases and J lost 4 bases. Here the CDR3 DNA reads TGTGCCAGCAGTCCCGGGACTAGCGGGAGGGCGGTCACCGGGGAGCTGTTTTTT. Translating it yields CASSPGTSGRAVTGELFF.

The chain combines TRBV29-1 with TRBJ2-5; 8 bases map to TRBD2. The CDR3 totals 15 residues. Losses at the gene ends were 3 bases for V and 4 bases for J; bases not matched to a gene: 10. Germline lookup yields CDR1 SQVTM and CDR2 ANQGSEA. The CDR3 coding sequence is TGCAGCGTTGAGAGCGGGAGTTCCCGTGGAGAGACCCAGTACTTC. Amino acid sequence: CSVESGSSRGETQYF.

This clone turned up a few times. This chain's CDR3 is CASSSPLIQDRGLDEQYF. For the CDR3, the DNA is TGTGCCAGCAGTTCCCCCCTAATTCAGGACAGGGGGCTAGACGAGCAGTACTTC. The J gene is TRBJ2-7, the V gene TRBV28, with 11 nucleotides matching TRBD1. J lost 5 bases, V lost 4 bases, and 16 bases had no gene match. Germline V CDR1 and CDR2: MDHEN, SYDVKM. This CDR3 spans 18 amino acids.

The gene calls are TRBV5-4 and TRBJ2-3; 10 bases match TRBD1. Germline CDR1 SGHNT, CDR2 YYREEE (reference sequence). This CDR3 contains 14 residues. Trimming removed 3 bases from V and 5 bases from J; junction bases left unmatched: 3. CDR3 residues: CASSSGQGGDTQYF. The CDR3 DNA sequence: TGTGCCAGCAGCTCTGGACAGGGGGGAGATACGCAGTATTTT.

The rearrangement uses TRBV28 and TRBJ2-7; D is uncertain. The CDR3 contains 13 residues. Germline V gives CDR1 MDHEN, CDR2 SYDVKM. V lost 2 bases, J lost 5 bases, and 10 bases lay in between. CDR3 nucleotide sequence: TGTGCCAGCAGTTTAGAGGTCCCTAACGAGCAGTACTTC. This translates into CASSLEVPNEQYF.

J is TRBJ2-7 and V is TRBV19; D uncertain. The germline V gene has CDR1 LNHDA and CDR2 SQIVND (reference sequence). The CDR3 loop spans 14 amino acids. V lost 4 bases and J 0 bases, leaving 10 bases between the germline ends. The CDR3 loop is CASSTGVDSYEQYF. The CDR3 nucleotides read TGTGCCAGTAGTACCGGAGTCGACTCCTACGAGCAGTACTTC.

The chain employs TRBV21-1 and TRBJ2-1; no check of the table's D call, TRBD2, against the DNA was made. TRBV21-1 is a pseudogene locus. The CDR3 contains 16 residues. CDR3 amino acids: CASSFSTRRGRNEQFF. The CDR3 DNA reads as TGTGCCAGCAGCTTTTCGACTAGGCGAGGTCGTAATGAGCAGTTCTTC.